A single sample gave rise to the 10 T cell receptor beta chains below, sequenced in a study of T cells after yellow fever vaccination. MiXCR was run by TCRdb on the 5' RACE reads, yielding one entry per CDR3 protein. The top ten hold roughly a quarter of the sample, which has about 310,000 distinct CDR3 sequences, around 3.9% seen once. Sequenced here: PBMCs, sampled on the day of the yellow fever booster vaccination. The receptors come from a young man who received the YFV17D yellow fever vaccine.

Many counts were recorded for this clonotype. V is TRBV7-9 and J is TRBJ1-5, with D maybe TRBD1 (5 bases). Trimming left V 5 bases short and J 5 bases short, with 16 bases between. This CDR3 region has 15 residues. Germline V CDR1 and CDR2: SEHNR, FQNEAQ (reference sequence). DNA for the CDR3: TGTGCCAGCAGCCGGGACCATTGGGGGGATCAGCCCCAGCATTTT. Amino acid sequence: CASSRDHWGDQPQHF.

Notes on this clonotype: One junction end does not reproduce the germline sequence, and a read error may be involved. CDR3 bases: TGTGCCACCAGCAGAGGCCGCGGTAGCGGGGGGGCCATAAACATTCAGTACTTC. Translated: CATSRGRGSGGAINIQYF. The J gene is TRBJ2-4, the V gene TRBV15, with 11 nucleotides matching TRBD2. The CDR3 is 18 residues long. Germline V gene data show CDR1 as LNHNV and CDR2 as YYDKDF (reference sequence).

This clonotype was counted many times. V is TRBV9 and J is TRBJ2-7, with 12 bases matching TRBD2. The CDR3 is 15 residues long. The V segment lost 3 bases and the J segment 6 bases; nucleotides outside the gene matches: 7. Germline CDR1 reads SGDLS; CDR2 reads YYNGEE. The CDR3 bases are TGTGCCAGCAGCGCGTCTAGCGGGGGGGCAAGCGAGCAGTACTTC. Translating it yields CASSASSGGASEQYF.

The table lists this clonotype with many counts. The rearrangement links TRBV12-3 or TRBV12-4 to TRBJ1-5, with unresolved D. The CDR3 runs 14 residues. Deletions cut 2 bases from V and 0 bases from J, with 5 bases between. In nucleotides, the CDR3 is TGTGCCAGCAGTTTATTGTATAGCAATCAGCCCCAGCATTTT. Its translation is CASSLLYSNQPQHF.

This clonotype was seen a handful of times. The chain combines TRBV23-1 with TRBJ2-2; TRBD1 is a possible D gene (6 bases). TRBV23-1 is identified as an open reading frame with a role that is uncertain. The CDR3 has 17 residues. With 0 bases removed from V and 4 bases from J, the gap between germline ends came to 15 bases. The chain's CDR3 is CASSQSLNRAGTGELFF. CDR3 nucleotides: TGCGCCAGCAGTCAATCCCTTAACAGGGCAGGCACCGGGGAGCTGTTTTTT.

V gene TRBV7-2 combines with J gene TRBJ1-4, with TRBD1 as a possible D gene (5 bases). The CDR3 is made up of 15 amino acids. Germline V gives CDR1 SGHTA, CDR2 FQGNSA. Trimming took off 4 bases at V and 7 bases at J, with 16 bases between the two ends. The CDR3 nucleotides are TGTGCCAGCAGCTCGTGGGACGGTGGGAGTGAAAAACTGTTTTTT. It codes for CASSSWDGGSEKLFF. Full variable domain (missing parts from reference TRBV7-2 and TRBJ1-4): GAGVSQSPSNKVTEKGKDVELRCDPISGHTALYWYRQSLGQGLEFLIYFQGNSAPDKSGLPSDRFSAERTGGSVSTLTIQRTQQEDSAVYLCASSSWDGGSEKLFFGSGTQLSVL.

This clonotype was seen a few times. The J gene is TRBJ1-1, the V gene TRBV19; D is ambiguous. The germline V gene encodes CDR1 LNHDA and CDR2 SQIVND (reference sequence). V gave up 2 bases and J gave up 11 bases, with 21 bases separating them. The CDR3 has 15 residues. The DNA of the CDR3 is TGTGCCAGTAGTATACGGGTACAAGTCAGAGCGGAGGCTTTCTTT. Translated, it gives CASSIRVQVRAEAFF.

V gene TRBV3-1 combines with J gene TRBJ2-1, with 7 bases lining up with TRBD2. The germline V gene has CDR1 LGHDT and CDR2 YNNKEL (reference sequence). V gave up 3 bases and J gave up 5 bases; unmatched junction bases: 4. The CDR3 totals 14 residues. The CDR3: CASSQRGTNNEQFF. The DNA for the CDR3 is TGTGCCAGCAGCCAGCGGGGGACCAACAATGAGCAGTTCTTC.

Only a few counts were recorded for this clonotype. The J gene is TRBJ2-6, the V gene TRBV19; unclear D gene. The CDR3 sequence is 12 residues long. Trimming took 10 bases from V and 0 from J, leaving 4 bases between them. Germline CDR1 LNHDA, CDR2 SQIVND (reference sequence). The CDR3 loop is CATFSGANVLTF. The CDR3, as DNA: TGTGCCACCTTCTCTGGGGCCAACGTCCTGACTTTC.

This clonotype was counted at least ten times. The V and J genes are TRBV20-1 and TRBJ2-2; D is uncertain. The CDR3 has 13 residues. V lost 2 bases, J lost 4 bases, and 8 bases lay in between. Germline V gene lookup returns CDR1 DFQATT and CDR2 SNEGSKA (reference sequence). The CDR3 region is CSARQASTGELFF. The CDR3, as DNA: TGCAGTGCTAGACAGGCTTCCACCGGGGAGCTGTTTTTT.